Listed below are T cell receptor beta chains from one sample, sequenced in a study of T cells in Graves' hyperthyroidism and ophthalmopathy. From the multiplex PCR reads, TCRdb called clonotypes with MiXCR, one entry per CDR3 protein. The table records around 600,000 distinct CDR3 sequences, approximately 14% of them present only once. Material: blood. These receptors originate from a woman aged 18 to 35 with Graves' ophthalmopathy. Both conserved end residues are part of each CDR3. D genes are given only for firm matches. Only some rows state a clone size, as once, few, many or a class for expanded clones.

TRBV11-2	TRBD2	many	TRBJ2-1	TGTGCCAGCACAGCGGGAGGTTACGATGAGCAGTTCTTC	CASTAGGYDEQFF
TRBV7-9	TRBD2	many	TRBJ2-3	TGTGCCAGCAGCTCCGTCCTACTAGCGGGAGGGCACACAGATACGCAGTATTTT	CASSSVLLAGGHTDTQYF
TRBV7-9	TRBD2	many	TRBJ2-4	TGTGCCAGCAGCTTAGAACTAGCGGGGGGAATTCAGTACTTC	CASSLELAGGIQYF
TRBV4-3	TRBD2	.	TRBJ2-1	TGCGCCAGCAGCCAAGTTCCCCGGAGGGCCAGCGGGGGGAATGAGCAGTTCTTC	CASSQVPRRASGGNEQFF
TRBV20-1	.	few	TRBJ2-7	TGCAGTGCTAGGAGGACCTACGAGCAGTACTTC	CSARRTYEQYF
TRBV5-4	TRBD1	few	TRBJ1-2	TGTGCCAGCAGCTTGTCGGGACAGGGTCAGTCGGGAGGCTACACCTTC	CASSLSGQGQSGGYTF
TRBV2	.	many	TRBJ1-3	TGTGCCAGCACCGCATCGAGAAACACCATATATTTT	CASTASRNTIYF
TRBV2	TRBD1	many	TRBJ2-1	TGTGCCAGCACCCGACAGGGGCATTACGGAGAGTCCTACAATGAGCAGTTCTTC	CASTRQGHYGESYNEQFF
TRBV3-1	.	.	TRBJ2-1	TGTGCCAGCAGCCAAGAGGCCCTAGCGCGTTACAATGAGCAGTTCTTC	CASSQEALARYNEQFF
TRBV20-1	.	few	TRBJ2-7	TGCAGTGCTCGACAACTGGGGGACTACGAGCAGTACTTC	CSARQLGDYEQYF
TRBV29-1	TRBD1	many	TRBJ2-5	TGCAGCGTTGCCACAGGGGAAGAGACCCAGTACTTC	CSVATGEETQYF
TRBV30	.	many	TRBJ2-1	TGTGCCTGGAGGGAGAAGTCCTACAATGAGCAGTTCTTC	CAWREKSYNEQFF
TRBV29-1	.	few	TRBJ1-2	TGCAGCGTTGAAGAGAGCGGGGGCTACACCTTC	CSVEESGGYTF
TRBV6-2/TRBV6-3	TRBD2	many	TRBJ2-7	TGTGCCAGCAGACCCAGACTAGCGGGAGTGGGGACGTTTTCCTACGAGCAGTACTTC	CASRPRLAGVGTFSYEQYF
TRBV9	.	.	TRBJ1-2	TGTGCCAGCAGCGTAGGTTCTTCCGATAACTATGGCTACACCTTC	CASSVGSSDNYGYTF
TRBV4-1	.	many	TRBJ1-1	TGCGCCAGCAGCCAGCGAAGGAACACTGAAGCTTTCTTT	CASSQRRNTEAFF
TRBV3-1	.	.	TRBJ1-6	TGTGCCAGCAGCCAGATCTTGGGGGGTCTCCGTTCACCCCTCCACTTT	CASSQILGGLRSPLHF
TRBV28	TRBD1	many	TRBJ1-1	TGTGCCAGCAGTTTGTTAGGGACAGCCGTGAACACTGAAGCTTTCTTT	CASSLLGTAVNTEAFF
TRBV5-8	TRBD1	.	TRBJ2-3	TGTGCCAGCAGCCCGGACAGGACAAGCACAGATACGCAGTATTTT	CASSPDRTSTDTQYF
TRBV7-3	.	few	TRBJ1-6	TGTGCCAGCAGCTTACGGCCGGATTCACCCCTCCACTTT	CASSLRPDSPLHF
TRBV3-1	.	few	TRBJ1-2	TGTGCCAGCAGCCAAGGTGCTGGCTACACCTTC	CASSQGAGYTF
TRBV7-9	TRBD1	.	TRBJ2-1	TGTGCCAGCAGCTTAGAAGTGGGGTCAGGGGGTGAGCAGTTCTTC	CASSLEVGSGGEQFF
TRBV6-2/TRBV6-3	TRBD2	many	TRBJ2-1	TGTGCCAGCAGCTCCATAGCGGGAGTCAACAATGAGCAGTTCTTC	CASSSIAGVNNEQFF
TRBV11-1	.	many	TRBJ2-5	TGTGCCAGCAGCCACCGAGGAGGGGAAGAGACCCAGTACTTC	CASSHRGGEETQYF
TRBV28	TRBD2	many	TRBJ2-1	TGTGCCAGCACTGCCGGGACTAGCGGGAGTTGGATCCCCAATGAGCAGTTCTTC	CASTAGTSGSWIPNEQFF
TRBV20-1	TRBD1	many	TRBJ1-6	TGCAGTGCTAGTCAACAGGGGAATTCACCCCTCCACTTT	CSASQQGNSPLHF
TRBV3-1	.	.	TRBJ1-6	TGTGCCAGCACAGGCCTCTATAATTCACCCCTCCACTTT	CASTGLYNSPLHF
TRBV12-3/TRBV12-4	.	many	TRBJ2-1	TGTGCCAGCAGCCCCCCACCGGACAGATGGCGGTTGAATGAGCAGTTCTTC	CASSPPPDRWRLNEQFF
TRBV12-3/TRBV12-4	TRBD1	many	TRBJ1-5	TGTGCCAGCAACGGACAGGCAACTAATCAGCCCCAGCATTTT	CASNGQATNQPQHF
TRBV24-1	TRBD2	many	TRBJ2-7	TGTGCCACCAGTGGAGGAGGACTAGCGGAGCAGTACTTC	CATSGGGLAEQYF
TRBV5-6	.	few	TRBJ1-2	TGTGCCAGCAGCTTGAGTCTTTGGATGAGCGACACATCCTATGGCTACACCTTC	CASSLSLWMSDTSYGYTF
TRBV4-1	.	many	TRBJ1-1	TGCGCCAGCAGCCCTTCATCCGGGACGGCCAACACTGAAGCTTTCTTT	CASSPSSGTANTEAFF
TRBV19	TRBD2	.	TRBJ2-7	TGTGCCAGTAGGTCCGCATTCGGGAGGGCCTACAATGAGCAGTACTTC	CASRSAFGRAYNEQYF
TRBV6-1	.	few	TRBJ2-2	TGTGCCAGCAGTTTGAGGAGGTCCTACACCGGGGAGCTGTTTTTT	CASSLRRSYTGELFF
TRBV6-4	.	.	TRBJ2-2	TGTGCCAGCAGTGATGTAGGGACCGGGGAGCTGTTTTTT	CASSDVGTGELFF
TRBV7-7	.	many	TRBJ2-3	TGTGCTAGCAGCTTAGGTGGTCGGCGAGAAGATACGCAGTATTTT	CASSLGGRREDTQYF
TRBV7-6	TRBD1	.	TRBJ2-7	TGTGCCAGCAGCCCTTCGACAGGGAATCGAGGCGAGCAGTACTTC	CASSPSTGNRGEQYF
TRBV19	TRBD2	few	TRBJ2-3	TGTGCCATACTAGCGGAGGATAGCACAGATACGCAGTATTTT	CAILAEDSTDTQYF
TRBV27	.	many	TRBJ2-1	TGTGCCAGCAGCAATAGCGTGAGCTCCTACAATGAGCAGTTCTTC	CASSNSVSSYNEQFF